Below are 18 T cell receptor beta chains sequenced from a single sample in a study of blood T cell repertoires in COVID-19 (dated by TCRdb to 2019 to 2021). The library was obtained by the immunoSEQ multiplex PCR assay. TCRdb took over this immuneACCESS table, retaining in-frame rearrangements with V and J assigned. Such tables are incomplete; in checked studies, under half of the missing clones stem from an unresolved V gene, and the remainder is unexplained. The sample table records over 200,000 clones; 70% to 90% of these occur just once. 4% to 6% of the sample goes to the ten largest clones. Sequencing used peripheral blood. Source of these receptors: a woman aged 40 to 55 with acute or convalescent COVID-19.

The rearrangement joins TRBV6-5 to TRBJ1-1; D is undetermined. Trimming cost V 9 bases and J 5 bases, with 16 bases left between them. The CDR3 consists of 13 residues. Germline values: CDR1 MNHEY, CDR2 SVGAGI. The CDR3 nucleotides read TGTGCCAGTCTTACGGGGAGGGTAACTGAAGCTTTCTTT. Its translation: CASLTGRVTEAFF.

The chain employs TRBV5-1 and TRBJ2-5; TRBD1 agrees at 12 bases. Germline V lookup: CDR1 SGHRS, CDR2 YFSETQ. This CDR3 has 15 residues. Trimming removed 0 bases from V and 5 bases from J; junction bases left unmatched: 2. The CDR3 DNA is TGCGCCAGCAGCTTGGGGGACAGGGGGCTGGAGACCCAGTACTTC. Encoded protein: CASSLGDRGLETQYF.

The genes are TRBV25-1 and TRBJ1-6, with D unresolved. CDR1 is MGHDK and CDR2 is SYGVNS in the germline V gene. Trimming cost V 5 bases and J 0 bases, with 11 bases left between them. This CDR3 is 16 amino acids long. The CDR3 sequence: CASSLGSLSYNSPLHF. The CDR3 nucleotides are TGTGCCAGCAGTTTGGGCAGCCTCTCCTATAATTCACCCCTCCACTTT.

The chain links TRBV6-4 to TRBJ1-1, with D possibly matching TRBD1 (5 bases). Trimming removed 6 bases from V and 2 bases from J, with 10 bases in between. Germline V gene data show CDR1 as MRHNA and CDR2 as SNTAGT. The CDR3 is made up of 13 amino acids. The DNA of the CDR3 is TGTGCCAGCAGGGCGGGGCCTAACACTGAAGCTTTCTTT. Protein product: CASRAGPNTEAFF.

This clone was counted only a few times. The rearrangement uses TRBV19 and TRBJ1-1; 12 bases are shared with TRBD1. The length of the CDR3 is 18 residues. The germline V gene encodes CDR1 LNHDA and CDR2 SQIVND (reference sequence). Trimming cost V 3 bases and J 0 bases; bases outside gene matches: 8. The CDR3 DNA reads as TGTGCCAGTAGTATGGGAGGGGACAGGGGGCCCATGAACACTGAAGCTTTCTTT. Protein sequence: CASSMGGDRGPMNTEAFF.

The J gene is TRBJ1-4, the V gene TRBV5-6; 10 positions match TRBD1. Germline values: CDR1 SGHDT, CDR2 YYEEEE. This CDR3 has 15 residues. Unmatched junction bases numbered 8, after V lost 4 bases and J lost 8 bases. Here the CDR3 reads CASSPRGDRGEKLFF. The DNA of the CDR3 is TGTGCCAGCAGCCCCAGAGGGGACAGGGGCGAAAAACTGTTTTTT.

This sequence joins TRBV19 and TRBJ2-3, with 8 bases identical to TRBD1. Unmatched junction bases numbered 10, after V lost 6 bases and J lost 5 bases. The germline V gene has CDR1 LNHDA and CDR2 SQIVND (reference sequence). The CDR3 is 15 residues long. CDR3 in DNA: TGTGCCAGTAGGCCCGGACAGGGAGCGGGAGATACGCAGTATTTT. Amino acid sequence: CASRPGQGAGDTQYF.

The chain combines TRBV3-1 (or the pseudogene TRBV3-2) with TRBJ1-1, with D tentatively TRBD1 (6 bases). The CDR3 extends over 16 amino acids. Trimming removed 1 base at V and 2 bases at J, with 14 bases between. Germline CDR1 and CDR2: LGHDT and YNNKEL (reference sequence). CDR3 nucleotides: TGTGCCAGCAGCCAAGCATTACAGGGATTTAACACTGAAGCTTTCTTT. Residues: CASSQALQGFNTEAFF.

The chain couples TRBV6-4 to TRBJ1-1; D might be TRBD1 (6 bases). Germline loops: CDR1 MRHNA, CDR2 SNTAGT. This CDR3 spans 15 amino acids. V shed 7 bases and J shed 4 bases, with 19 bases lying between them. The CDR3 DNA reads as TGTGCCAGCACTATGACCCTAGGGGGTAGCACTGAAGCTTTCTTT. Translated: CASTMTLGGSTEAFF.

The gene calls are TRBV11-2 and TRBJ2-5, with 12 positions matching TRBD2. The CDR3 has 17 amino acids. Per germline, CDR1 SGHAT and CDR2 FQNNGV. Trimming took 0 bases from V and 0 from J; bases not matched to a gene: 2. The CDR3 protein is CASSLELAGGHQETQYF. Here the CDR3 DNA reads TGTGCCAGCAGCTTAGAACTAGCGGGGGGCCACCAAGAGACCCAGTACTTC.

This clone has a single count. The J gene is TRBJ2-6, the V gene TRBV6-5; 7 nucleotides match TRBD2. Germline V gene data show CDR1 as MNHEY and CDR2 as SVGAGI. Trimming removed 7 bases from V and 2 bases from J; junction bases left unmatched: 5. The CDR3 is 15 residues long. The chain's CDR3 is CASTQRGTGANVLTF. CDR3 sequence (DNA): TGTGCCAGCACCCAGCGGGGTACTGGGGCCAACGTCCTGACTTTC.

This clone came up once. The rearrangement joins TRBV9 to TRBJ2-1; D is possibly TRBD1 (6 bases). Germline CDR1 is SGDLS and CDR2 is YYNGEE. This CDR3 region has 15 residues. V was shortened by 2 bases and J by 0 bases, with 9 bases between the two germline ends. DNA of the CDR3: TGTGCCAGCAGCGTGACAGGAAGCTCCTACAATGAGCAGTTCTTC. Residues: CASSVTGSSYNEQFF.

The chain links TRBV19 to TRBJ1-6; D is uncertain. The CDR3 has 14 residues. In germline, CDR1 is LNHDA, CDR2 SQIVND (reference sequence). V lost 7 bases and J lost 5, with 12 bases in between. The CDR3 nucleotides read TGTGCCAGTAAAGAGCGGGCCAATAATTCACCCCTCCACTTT. This gives the protein CASKERANNSPLHF. Together with reference TRBV19 and TRBJ1-6, the CDR3 gives the full variable domain: DGGITQSPKYLFRKEGQNVTLSCEQNLNHDAMYWYRQDPGQGLRLIYYSQIVNDFQKGDIAEGYSVSREKKESFPLTVTSAQKNPTAFYLCASKERANNSPLHFGNGTRLTVT.

The chain joins TRBV9 to TRBJ2-3, with D perhaps matching TRBD2 (6 bases). CDR1 is SGDLS and CDR2 is YYNGEE in the germline V gene. The ends were cut back, 4 bases at V and 2 bases at J, with 14 bases in the middle. This CDR3 region has 15 residues. The CDR3 sequence is CASSPPRGITDTQYF. In nucleotides, the CDR3 is TGTGCCAGCAGCCCCCCCCGGGGGATCACAGATACGCAGTATTTT.

CDR3 sequence reads: CASSRYLNTEAFF. The CDR3 DNA follows: TGTGCCAGCAGCCGGTACTTGAACACTGAAGCTTTCTTT. The chain employs TRBV6-5 and TRBJ1-1; no clear D. Germline CDR1 and CDR2: MNHEY and SVGAGI. V lost 6 bases and J lost 0, with 8 bases in between. This CDR3 contains 13 residues.

The rearrangement uses TRBV11-2 and TRBJ1-2, with TRBD1 matching over 8 bases. The CDR3 has 17 amino acids. Germline V CDR1 and CDR2: SGHAT, FQNNGV. The V gene end was trimmed by 5 bases and the J gene end by 0 bases; junction bases not matched to a gene: 11. The CDR3 bases are TGTGCCAGCAGCCCCAGCCGCAGGGGGCTAGCTAACTATGGCTACACCTTC. It is translated as CASSPSRRGLANYGYTF.

The chain's CDR3 is CASRPGVGETQYF. The DNA for the CDR3 is TGTGCCAGCAGACCAGGGGTAGGAGAGACCCAGTACTTC. The V and J genes are TRBV6-5 and TRBJ2-5, with D perhaps matching TRBD1 (6 bases). V was clipped by 6 bases and J by 4 bases, with 12 bases between them. The CDR3 spans 13 residues. Germline V lookup: CDR1 MNHEY, CDR2 SVGAGI.

V and J are TRBV3-1 (or the pseudogene TRBV3-2) and TRBJ1-2; D is possibly TRBD1 (5 bases). CDR1 is LGHDT and CDR2 is YNNKEL in the germline V gene (reference sequence). The CDR3 is 14 amino acids. V was trimmed by 2 bases and J by 5 bases, leaving 12 bases between them. DNA for the CDR3: TGTGCCAGCAGCCAAAACCAGGGATGGTATGGCTACACCTTC. Amino acid sequence: CASSQNQGWYGYTF.